This T cell receptor (beta chain) appears in the sequencing data of a study of shared clonotypes between healthy human individuals. Study overall: The study drew on a couple of women and three men aged 18 to 49 as donors.

Here immunoSEQ multiplex PCR was the method, and the copy in TCRdb shows in-frame clones only, minus some. The sample includes roughly 1,500,000 clones, approximately 98% seen only once; the top ten take about 0.42%. The CDR3 is 16 amino acids. From germline, CDR1 is SGHRS and CDR2 YFSETQ. The V and J ends lost 2 bases and 2 bases respectively, with 16 bases between them. This sequence joins TRBV5-1 and TRBJ2-5; possible D gene TRBD1, 6 bases. This clonotype was sampled from a young man in good health. The specimen sequenced was naive CD4+ T cells sorted from blood. Specified subset: CD45RA+ positively selected. The CDR3 sequence: CASSLTATGNQETQYF. The CDR3 nucleotides read TGCGCCAGCAGCTTAACCGCGACAGGCAATCAAGAGACCCAGTACTTC.